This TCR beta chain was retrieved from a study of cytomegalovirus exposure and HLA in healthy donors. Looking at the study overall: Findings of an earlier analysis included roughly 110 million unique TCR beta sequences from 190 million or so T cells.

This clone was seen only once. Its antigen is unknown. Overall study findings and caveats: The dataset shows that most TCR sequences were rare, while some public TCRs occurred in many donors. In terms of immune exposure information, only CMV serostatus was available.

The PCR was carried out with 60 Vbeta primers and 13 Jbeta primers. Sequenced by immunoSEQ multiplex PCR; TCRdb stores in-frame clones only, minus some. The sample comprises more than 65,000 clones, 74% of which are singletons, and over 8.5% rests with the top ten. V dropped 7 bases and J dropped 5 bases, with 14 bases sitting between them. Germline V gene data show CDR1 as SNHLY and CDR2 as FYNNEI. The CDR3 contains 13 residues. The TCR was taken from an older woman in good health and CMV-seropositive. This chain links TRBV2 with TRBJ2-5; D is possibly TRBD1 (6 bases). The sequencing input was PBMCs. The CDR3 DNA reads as TGTGCCAGCACCTTGGACAGTAGGGAGACCCAGTACTTC. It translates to CASTLDSRETQYF. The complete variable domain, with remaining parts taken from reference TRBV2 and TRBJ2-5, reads EPEVTQTPSHQVTQMGQEVILRCVPISNHLYFYWYRQILGQKVEFLVSFYNNEISEKSEIFDDQFSVERPDGSNFTLKIRSTKLEDSAMYFCASTLDSRETQYFGPGTRLLVL.